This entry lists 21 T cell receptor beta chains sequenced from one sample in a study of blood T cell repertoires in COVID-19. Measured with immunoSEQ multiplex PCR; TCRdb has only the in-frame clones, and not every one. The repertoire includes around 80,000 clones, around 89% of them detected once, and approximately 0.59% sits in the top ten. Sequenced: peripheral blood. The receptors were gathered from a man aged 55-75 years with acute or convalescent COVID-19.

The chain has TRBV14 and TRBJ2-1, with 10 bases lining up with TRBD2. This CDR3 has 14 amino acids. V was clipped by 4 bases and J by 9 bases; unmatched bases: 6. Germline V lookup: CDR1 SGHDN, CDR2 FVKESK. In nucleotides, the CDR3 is TGTGCCAGCAGCCCCAGCGGGAGGGCACGTGAGCAGTTCTTC. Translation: CASSPSGRAREQFF. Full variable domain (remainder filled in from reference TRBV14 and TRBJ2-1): EAGVTQFPSHSVIEKGQTVTLRCDPISGHDNLYWYRRVMGKEIKFLLHFVKESKQDESGMPNNRFLAERTGGTYSTLKVQPAELEDSGVYFCASSPSGRAREQFFGPGTRLTVL.

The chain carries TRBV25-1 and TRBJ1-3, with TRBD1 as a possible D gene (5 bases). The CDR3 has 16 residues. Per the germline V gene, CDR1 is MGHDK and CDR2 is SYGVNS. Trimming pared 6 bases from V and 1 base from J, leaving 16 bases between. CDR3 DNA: TGTGCCAGCAGCGACTACTCGGGGGGGTCTGGAAACACCATATATTTT. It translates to CASSDYSGGSGNTIYF.

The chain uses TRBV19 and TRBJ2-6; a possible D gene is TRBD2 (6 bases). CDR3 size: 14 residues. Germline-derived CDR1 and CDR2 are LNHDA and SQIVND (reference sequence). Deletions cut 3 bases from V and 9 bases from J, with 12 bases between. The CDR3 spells CASSIIGGVNVLTF. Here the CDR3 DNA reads TGTGCCAGTAGTATTATCGGGGGAGTCAACGTCCTGACTTTC.

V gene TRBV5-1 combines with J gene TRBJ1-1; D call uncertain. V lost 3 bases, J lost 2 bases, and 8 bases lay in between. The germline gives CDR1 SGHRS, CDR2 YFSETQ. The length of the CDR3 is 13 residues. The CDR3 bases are TGCGCCAGCAGCTCTGGGCTAAACACTGAAGCTTTCTTT. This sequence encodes CASSSGLNTEAFF.

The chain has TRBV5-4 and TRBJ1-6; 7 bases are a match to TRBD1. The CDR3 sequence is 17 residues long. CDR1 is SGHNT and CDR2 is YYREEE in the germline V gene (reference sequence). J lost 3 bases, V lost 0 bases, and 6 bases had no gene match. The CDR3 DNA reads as TGTGCCAGCAGCTTGGCTAACAGGGGCGGCTATAATTCACCCCTCCACTTT. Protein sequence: CASSLANRGGYNSPLHF.

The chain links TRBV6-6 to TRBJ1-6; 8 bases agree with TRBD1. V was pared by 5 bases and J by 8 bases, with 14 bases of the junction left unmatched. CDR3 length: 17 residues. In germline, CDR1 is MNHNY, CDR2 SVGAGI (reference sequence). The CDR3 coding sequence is TGTGCCAGCAGTCCCCCCCAGGGGACAGGATTTGATTCACCCCTCCACTTT. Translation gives CASSPPQGTGFDSPLHF.

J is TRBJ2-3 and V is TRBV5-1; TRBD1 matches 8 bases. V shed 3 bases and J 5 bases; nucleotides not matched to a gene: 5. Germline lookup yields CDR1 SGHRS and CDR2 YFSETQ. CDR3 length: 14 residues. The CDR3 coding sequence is TGCGCCAGCAGCTCCCGACAGGGGCAAGATACGCAGTATTTT. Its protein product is CASSSRQGQDTQYF.

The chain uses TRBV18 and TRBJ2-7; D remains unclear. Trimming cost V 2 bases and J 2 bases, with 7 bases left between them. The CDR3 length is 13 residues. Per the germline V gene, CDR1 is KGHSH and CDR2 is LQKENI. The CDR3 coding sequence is TGTGCCAGCTCACCAGCCCCAGCCTACGAGCAGTACTTC. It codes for CASSPAPAYEQYF.

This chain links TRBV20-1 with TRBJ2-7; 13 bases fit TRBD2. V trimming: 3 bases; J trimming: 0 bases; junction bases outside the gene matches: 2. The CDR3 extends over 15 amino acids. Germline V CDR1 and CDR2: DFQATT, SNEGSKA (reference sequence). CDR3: CSASGLAGASYEQYF. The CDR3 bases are TGCAGTGCTAGTGGACTAGCGGGAGCCTCCTACGAGCAGTACTTC.

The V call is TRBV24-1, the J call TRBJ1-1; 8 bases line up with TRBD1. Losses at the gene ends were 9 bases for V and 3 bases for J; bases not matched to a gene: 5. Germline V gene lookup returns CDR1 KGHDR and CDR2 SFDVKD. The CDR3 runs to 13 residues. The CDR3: CATSRGQDTEAFF. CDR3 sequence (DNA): TGTGCCACCTCCAGGGGGCAGGACACTGAAGCTTTCTTT.

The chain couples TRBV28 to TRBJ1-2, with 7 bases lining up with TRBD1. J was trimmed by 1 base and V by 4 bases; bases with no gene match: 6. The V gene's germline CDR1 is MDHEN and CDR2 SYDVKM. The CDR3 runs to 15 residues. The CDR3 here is CASSSGTDFNYGYTF. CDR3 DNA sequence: TGTGCCAGCAGTTCCGGGACAGATTTTAACTATGGCTACACCTTC.

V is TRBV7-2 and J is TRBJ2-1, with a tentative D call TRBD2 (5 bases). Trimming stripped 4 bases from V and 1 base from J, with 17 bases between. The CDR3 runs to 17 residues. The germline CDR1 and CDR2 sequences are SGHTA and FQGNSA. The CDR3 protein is CASSSSAVAKSYNEQFF. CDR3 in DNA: TGTGCCAGCAGCTCCTCGGCGGTAGCGAAGTCCTACAATGAGCAGTTCTTC.

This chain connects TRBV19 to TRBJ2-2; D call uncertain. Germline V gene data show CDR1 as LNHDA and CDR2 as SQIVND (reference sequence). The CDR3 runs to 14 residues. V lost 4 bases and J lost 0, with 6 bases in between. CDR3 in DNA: TGTGCCAGTAGTAGCGCTCCGAACACCGGGGAGCTGTTTTTT. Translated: CASSSAPNTGELFF.

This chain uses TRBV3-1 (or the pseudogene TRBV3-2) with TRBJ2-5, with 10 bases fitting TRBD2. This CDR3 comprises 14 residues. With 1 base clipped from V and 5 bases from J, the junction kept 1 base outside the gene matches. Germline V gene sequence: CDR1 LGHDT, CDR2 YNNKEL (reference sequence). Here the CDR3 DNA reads TGTGCCAGCAGCCAAGGACTAGCGGGTGAGACCCAGTACTTC. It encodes CASSQGLAGETQYF.

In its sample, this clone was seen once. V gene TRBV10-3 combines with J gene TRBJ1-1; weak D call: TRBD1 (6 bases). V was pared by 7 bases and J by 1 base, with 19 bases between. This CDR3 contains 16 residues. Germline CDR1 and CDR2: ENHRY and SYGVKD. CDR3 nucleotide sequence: TGTGCCATCACAGAGGGATACAGGGAGGGGAACACTGAAGCTTTCTTT. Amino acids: CAITEGYREGNTEAFF.

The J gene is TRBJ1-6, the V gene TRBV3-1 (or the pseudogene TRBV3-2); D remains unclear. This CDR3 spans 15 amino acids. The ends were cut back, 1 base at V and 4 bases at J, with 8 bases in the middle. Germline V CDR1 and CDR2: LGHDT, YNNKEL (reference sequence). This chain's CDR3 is CASSQAVSYNSPLHF. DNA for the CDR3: TGTGCCAGCAGCCAAGCCGTCTCGTATAATTCACCCCTCCACTTT.

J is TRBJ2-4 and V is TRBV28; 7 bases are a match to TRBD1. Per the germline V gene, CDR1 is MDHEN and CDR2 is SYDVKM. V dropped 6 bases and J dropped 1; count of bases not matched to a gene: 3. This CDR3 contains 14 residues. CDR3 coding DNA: TGTGCCAGCAGGCCACAGGGGGCCAAAAACATTCAGTACTTC. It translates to CASRPQGAKNIQYF. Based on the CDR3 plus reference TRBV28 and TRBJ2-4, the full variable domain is DVKVTQSSRYLVKRTGEKVFLECVQDMDHENMFWYRQDPGLGLRLIYFSYDVKMKEKGDIPEGYSVSREKKERFSLILESASTNQTSMYLCASRPQGAKNIQYFGAGTRLSVL.

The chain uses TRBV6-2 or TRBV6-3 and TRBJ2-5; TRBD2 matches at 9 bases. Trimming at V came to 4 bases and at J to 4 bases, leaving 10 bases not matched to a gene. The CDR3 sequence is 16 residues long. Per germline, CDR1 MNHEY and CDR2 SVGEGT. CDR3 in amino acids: CASSLGRGGSGETQYF. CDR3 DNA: TGTGCCAGCAGTTTGGGGCGGGGGGGCAGCGGAGAGACCCAGTACTTC.

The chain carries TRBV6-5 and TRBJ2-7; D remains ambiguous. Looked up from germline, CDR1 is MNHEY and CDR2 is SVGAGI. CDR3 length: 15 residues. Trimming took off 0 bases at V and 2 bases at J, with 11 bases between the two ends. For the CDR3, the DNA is TGTGCCAGCAGTTACTCGGCAGCAACAGCCTACGAGCAGTACTTC. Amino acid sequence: CASSYSAATAYEQYF.

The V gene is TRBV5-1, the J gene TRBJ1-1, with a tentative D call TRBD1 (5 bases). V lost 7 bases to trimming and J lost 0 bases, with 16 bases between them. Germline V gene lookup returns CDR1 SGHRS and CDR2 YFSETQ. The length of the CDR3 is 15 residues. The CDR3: CASHITQGLNTEAFF. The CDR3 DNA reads TGCGCCAGCCATATTACTCAGGGATTGAACACTGAAGCTTTCTTT. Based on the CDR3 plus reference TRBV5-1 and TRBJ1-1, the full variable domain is KAGVTQTPRYLIKTRGQQVTLSCSPISGHRSVSWYQQTPGQGLQFLFEYFSETQRNKGNFPGRFSGRQFSNSRSEMNVSTLELGDSALYLCASHITQGLNTEAFFGQGTRLTVV.

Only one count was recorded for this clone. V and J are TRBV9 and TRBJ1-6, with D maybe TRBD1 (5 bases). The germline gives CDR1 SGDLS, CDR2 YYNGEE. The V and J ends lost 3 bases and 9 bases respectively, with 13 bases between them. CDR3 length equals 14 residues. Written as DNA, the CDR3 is TGTGCCAGCAGCGAAAGGGGCAGTGGTTCACCCCTCCACTTT. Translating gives CASSERGSGSPLHF.